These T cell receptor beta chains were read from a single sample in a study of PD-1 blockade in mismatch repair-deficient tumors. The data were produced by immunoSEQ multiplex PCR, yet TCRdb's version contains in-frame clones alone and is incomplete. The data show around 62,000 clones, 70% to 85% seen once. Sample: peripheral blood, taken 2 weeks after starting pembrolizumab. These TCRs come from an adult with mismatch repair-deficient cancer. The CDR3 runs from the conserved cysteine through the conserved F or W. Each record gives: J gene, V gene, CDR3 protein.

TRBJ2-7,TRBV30,CAWAQTYEQYF
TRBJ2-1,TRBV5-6,CASSLGGVSSYNEQFF
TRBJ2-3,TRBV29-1,CSVLAKSTDTQYF
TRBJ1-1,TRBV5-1,CASSLAGRNTEAFF
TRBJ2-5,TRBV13,CASSSSTRTGRETQYF
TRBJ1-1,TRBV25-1,CASSGSRGRDTEAFF
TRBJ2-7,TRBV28,CASSQTDRSSYEQYF
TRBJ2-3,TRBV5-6,CASSLDRGPADTQYF
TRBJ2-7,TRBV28,CASSLQGQVYEQYF
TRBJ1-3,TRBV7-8,CASSHDVSGNTIYF
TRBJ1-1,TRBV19,CASSRTGPTEAFF
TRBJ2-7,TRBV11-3,CASSLGRGGAPDEQYF
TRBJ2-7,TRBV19,CASSITSGRAYEQYF
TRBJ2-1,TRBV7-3,CASSNPGQGVHEQFF
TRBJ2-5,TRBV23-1,CASSQSPREPTRGETQYF
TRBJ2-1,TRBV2,CASSNRLPSYNEQFF
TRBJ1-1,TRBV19,CASTQDRGQYTEAFF
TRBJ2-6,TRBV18,CASFYSQSSGANVLTF
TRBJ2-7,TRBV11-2,CASSLGTGSSYEQYF
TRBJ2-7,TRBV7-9,CASSQGSTNDEQYF
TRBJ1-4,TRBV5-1,CASSFGTGAKLFF
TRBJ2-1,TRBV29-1,CSVGGTSGRGSSYNEQFF
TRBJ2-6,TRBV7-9,CASSFTAPGANVLTF
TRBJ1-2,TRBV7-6,CASSFSGNYGYTF
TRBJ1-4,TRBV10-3,CAIRRDGAATNEKLFF
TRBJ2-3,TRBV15,CATSRPQGNTQYF
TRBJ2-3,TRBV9,CASSVVAGGPDTQYF
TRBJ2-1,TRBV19,CASRIAGTYNEQFF
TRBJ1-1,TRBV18,CASSPEGKAFF
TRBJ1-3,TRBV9,CASGKTAENTIYF
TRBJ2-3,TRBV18,CASSVGQGGTTDTQYF
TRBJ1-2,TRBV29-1,CSVDGAGYTF
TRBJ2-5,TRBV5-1,CASSVSGRGETQYF
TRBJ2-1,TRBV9,CASSQGIYNEQFF
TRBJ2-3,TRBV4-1,CASSQVGGRIDTQYF
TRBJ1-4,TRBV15,CATRTGTEDEKLFF
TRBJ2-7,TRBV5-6,CASHRWSSYEQYF
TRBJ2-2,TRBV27,CASSLLRLAENTGELFF
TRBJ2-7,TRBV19,CASSINPGADEQYF
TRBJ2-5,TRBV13,CASSPEGRGETQYF